This TCR beta chain was captured in a study of cytomegalovirus exposure and HLA in healthy donors. Germline CDR1 KGHSH, CDR2 LQKENI. V trimming: 4 bases; J trimming: 2 bases; junction bases outside the gene matches: 9. This CDR3 is 17 amino acids long. Vbeta (60) and Jbeta (13) primers were used in the PCR. Assay used: immunoSEQ multiplex PCR; TCRdb lists only in-frame clones, some missing. This sample has a few hundred thousand clones, with 80% found just once. All donors participated as healthy donors of bone marrow. The TCR comes from a girl aged 2 to 9 in good health and CMV-seronegative. Sequencing was carried out using PBMCs. The chain employs TRBV18 and TRBJ2-3, with 10 bases matching TRBD2. CDR3 in DNA: TGTGCCAGCTCACTATTCGGACTAGCGGACCTCACAGATACGCAGTATTTT. The encoded protein is CASSLFGLADLTDTQYF. Variable domain in full (rest from reference TRBV18 and TRBJ2-3): NAGVMQNPRHLVRRRGQEARLRCSPMKGHSHVYWYRQLPEEGLKFMVYLQKENIIDESGMPKERFSAEFPKEGPSILRIQQVVRGDSAAYFCASSLFGLADLTDTQYFGPGTRLTVL.